This T cell receptor (beta chain) emerged from a study of cytomegalovirus exposure and HLA in healthy donors. The CDR3 totals 18 residues. Germline V gene data show CDR1 as SEHNR and CDR2 as FQNEAQ (reference sequence). After removal of 2 bases from V and 6 bases from J, the junction contained 11 bases not matched to a gene. A note on this clone: The antigen remains unidentified.

Nominal health characterized the donors when sampled, though unrecorded immune exposures were likely. The PCR contained 60 Vbeta and 13 Jbeta primers. Only in-frame clones appear in the TCRdb table, and some are missing; sequencing was by immunoSEQ multiplex PCR. Here the sample spans roughly 160,000 clones, 77% being singletons. Study-level points and caveats: Later, TCR association rates were found to vary by HLA locus, highest for DRB1 and lowest for HLA-C. The authors assumed roughly uniform sequencing depth across donors for presence/absence analyses.

Sample: PBMCs. The sequence was obtained from a woman in her 30s in good health and CMV-seronegative. The chain joins TRBV7-9 to TRBJ2-3; 13 bases match TRBD2. CDR3 DNA: TGTGCCAGCAGCTTACTACTAGCGGGAGGGCCATCAGGGGATACGCAGTATTTT. Amino acid sequence: CASSLLLAGGPSGDTQYF.